This TCR beta chain was sequenced during a study of blood T cell repertoires in COVID-19. Study details: Samples came from the United States, Italy and Spain, spanning acute and convalescent COVID-19.

There are a few counts of this clone. All recovered Cohort 3 donors got two negative PCRs, got clearance, or saw symptom resolution. CDR3 length: 15 residues. Germline CDR1 is SEHNR and CDR2 is FQNEAQ (reference sequence). V lost 5 bases, J lost 5 bases, and 9 bases stayed unmatched. As processed by the authors: For nucleated cells, counts were estimated from reference gene primer amplification. Data came from immunoSEQ multiplex PCR; TCRdb stores just in-frame clones and leaves some out. That table furnishes V, J and clone size, whereas the DNA furnished D and trimming. The table lists 260,000 or so clones, approximately 84% of them singletons, with 15% in the top ten.

The clonotype was recovered from a man aged 18 to 30 who had recovered from COVID-19. The sequenced material came from PBMCs or T cells enriched from blood (not recorded which). The chain combines TRBV7-9 with TRBJ2-7; 10 positions agree with TRBD1. The CDR3 bases are TGTGCCAGCAGCCCCCGGGACAGGGGTGCCCACGAGCAGTACTTC. This gives the protein CASSPRDRGAHEQYF.